The subject of this entry is one T cell receptor (beta chain). Original processing notes: How many nucleated cells were present was estimated from reference gene primer amplification. The assay was immunoSEQ multiplex PCR, and TCRdb's table has in-frame clones only and misses some. D and trimming come from the DNA, and the V and J calls and clone size come from that table. Of about 180,000 clones listed, more than 75% were seen once; the top ten hold approximately 15%. Study members were between roughly 18 and 90 years old and lived in about two dozen US regions. This sample is drawn from a study of blood T cell repertoires in COVID-19. Study information: Samples of COVID-19 (acute and convalescent) were obtained from the United States, Italy and Spain.

This receptor was taken from a woman in her 50s who had recovered from COVID-19. The sequencing sample was made of PBMCs or T cells enriched from blood (not recorded which).

The DNA for the CDR3 is TGTGCCAGCAGTTTTAGGCCTAGCGGGAGGGCCACTTCGGGCACCGGGGAGCTGTTTTTT. It is translated as CASSFRPSGRATSGTGELFF. This sequence joins TRBV28 and TRBJ2-2, with 12 nucleotides matching TRBD2. The V gene end was trimmed by 3 bases and the J gene end by 4 bases; junction bases not matched to a gene: 15. Germline V CDR1 and CDR2: MDHEN, SYDVKM. The CDR3 loop spans 20 amino acids.